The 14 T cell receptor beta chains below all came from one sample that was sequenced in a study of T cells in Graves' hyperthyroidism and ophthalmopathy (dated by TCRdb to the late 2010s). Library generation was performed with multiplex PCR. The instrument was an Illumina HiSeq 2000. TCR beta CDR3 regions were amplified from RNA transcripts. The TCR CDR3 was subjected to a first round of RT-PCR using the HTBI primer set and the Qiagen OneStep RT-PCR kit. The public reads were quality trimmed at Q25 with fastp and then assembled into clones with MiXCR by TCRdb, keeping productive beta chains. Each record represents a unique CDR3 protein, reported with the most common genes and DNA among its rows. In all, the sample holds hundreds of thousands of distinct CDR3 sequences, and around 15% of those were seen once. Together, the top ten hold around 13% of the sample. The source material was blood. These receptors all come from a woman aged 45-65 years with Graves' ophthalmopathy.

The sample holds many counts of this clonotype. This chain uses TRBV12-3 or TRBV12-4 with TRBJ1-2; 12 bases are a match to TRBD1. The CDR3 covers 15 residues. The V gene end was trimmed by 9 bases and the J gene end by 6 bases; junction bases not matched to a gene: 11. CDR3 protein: CASYYRGQGANGYTF. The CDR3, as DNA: TGTGCCAGTTATTACCGGGGACAGGGGGCGAATGGCTACACCTTC.

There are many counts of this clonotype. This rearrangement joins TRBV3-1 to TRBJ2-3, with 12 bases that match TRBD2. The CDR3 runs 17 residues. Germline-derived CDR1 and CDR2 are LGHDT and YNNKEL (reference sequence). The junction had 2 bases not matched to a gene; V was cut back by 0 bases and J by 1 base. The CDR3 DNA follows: TGTGCCAGCAGCCAAGACCGACTAGCGGGAGGCACAGATACGCAGTATTTT. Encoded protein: CASSQDRLAGGTDTQYF.

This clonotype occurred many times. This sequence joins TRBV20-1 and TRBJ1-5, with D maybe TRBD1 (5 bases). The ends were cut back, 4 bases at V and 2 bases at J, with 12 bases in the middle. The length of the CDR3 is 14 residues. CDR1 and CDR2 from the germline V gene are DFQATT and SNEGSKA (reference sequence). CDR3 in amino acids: CSATPRGGNQPQHF. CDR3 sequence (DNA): TGCAGTGCTACCCCACGGGGGGGCAATCAGCCCCAGCATTTT.

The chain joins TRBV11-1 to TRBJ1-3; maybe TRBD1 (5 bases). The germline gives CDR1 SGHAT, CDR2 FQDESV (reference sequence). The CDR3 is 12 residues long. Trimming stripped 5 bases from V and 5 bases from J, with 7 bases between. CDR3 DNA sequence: TGTGCCAGCAGCCGACAGCGAAACACCATATATTTT. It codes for CASSRQRNTIYF.

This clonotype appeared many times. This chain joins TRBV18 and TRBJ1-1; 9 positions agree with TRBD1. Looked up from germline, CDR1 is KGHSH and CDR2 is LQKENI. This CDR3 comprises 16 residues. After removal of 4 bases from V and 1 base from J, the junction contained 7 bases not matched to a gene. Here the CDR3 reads CASSRNRGLGNTEAFF. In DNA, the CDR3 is TGTGCCAGCTCACGGAACAGGGGGCTCGGGAACACTGAAGCTTTCTTT.

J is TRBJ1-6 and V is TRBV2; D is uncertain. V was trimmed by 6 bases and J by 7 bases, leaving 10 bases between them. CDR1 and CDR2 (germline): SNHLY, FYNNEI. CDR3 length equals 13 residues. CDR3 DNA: TGTGCCAGCAGGGAGGGTCGGAATTCACCCCTCCACTTT. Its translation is CASREGRNSPLHF.

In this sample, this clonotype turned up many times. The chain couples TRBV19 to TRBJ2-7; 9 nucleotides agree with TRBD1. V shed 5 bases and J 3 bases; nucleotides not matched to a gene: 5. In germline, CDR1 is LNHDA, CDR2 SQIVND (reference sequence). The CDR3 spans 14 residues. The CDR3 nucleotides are TGTGCCAGTAGTTTGGGACAGGGATTCTACGAGCAGTACTTC. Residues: CASSLGQGFYEQYF.

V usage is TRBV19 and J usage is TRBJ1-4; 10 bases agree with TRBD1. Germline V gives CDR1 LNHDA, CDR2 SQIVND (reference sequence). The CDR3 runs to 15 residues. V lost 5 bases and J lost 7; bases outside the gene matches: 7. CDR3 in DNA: TGTGCCAGTAGTCCCCCGGGACAGGGGAGTGAAAAACTGTTTTTT. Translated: CASSPPGQGSEKLFF.

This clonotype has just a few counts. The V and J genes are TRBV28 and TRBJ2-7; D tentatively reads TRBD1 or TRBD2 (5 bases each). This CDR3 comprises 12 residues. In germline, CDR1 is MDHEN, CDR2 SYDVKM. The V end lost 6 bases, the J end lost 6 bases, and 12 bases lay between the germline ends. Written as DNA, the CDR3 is TGTGCCAGCAGGGCCCTAGGGACCGAGCAGTACTTC. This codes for CASRALGTEQYF.

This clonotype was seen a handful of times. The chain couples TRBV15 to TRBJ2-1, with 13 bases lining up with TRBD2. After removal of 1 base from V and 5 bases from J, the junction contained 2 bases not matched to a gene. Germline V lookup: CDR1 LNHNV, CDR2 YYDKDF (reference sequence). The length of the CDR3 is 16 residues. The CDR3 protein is CATSRGGTSGNNEQFF. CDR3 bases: TGTGCCACCAGCAGAGGTGGGACTAGCGGGAACAATGAGCAGTTCTTC.

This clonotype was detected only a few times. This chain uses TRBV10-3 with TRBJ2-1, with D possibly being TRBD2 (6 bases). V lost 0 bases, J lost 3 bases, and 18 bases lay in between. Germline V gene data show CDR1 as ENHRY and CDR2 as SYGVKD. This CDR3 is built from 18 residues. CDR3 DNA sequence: TGTGCCATCAGTGAGTCTTCTCTACCCAGCGGGTTCTACAATGAGCAGTTCTTC. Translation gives CAISESSLPSGFYNEQFF.

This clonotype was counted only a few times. CDR3 amino acids: CSVEYGTSGNTIYF. CDR3 in DNA: TGCAGCGTTGAATACGGAACCTCTGGAAACACCATATATTTT. The rearrangement uses TRBV29-1 and TRBJ1-3; the D is unclear. The germline V and J ends were trimmed by 2 bases and 0 bases, with 8 bases remaining between them. The CDR3 extends over 14 amino acids. CDR1 and CDR2 (germline): SQVTM, ANQGSEA. Full variable domain (missing parts from reference TRBV29-1 and TRBJ1-3): SAVISQKPSRDICQRGTSLTIQCQVDSQVTMMFWYRQQPGQSLTLIATANQGSEATYESGFVIDKFPISRPNLTFSTLTVSNMSPEDSSIYLCSVEYGTSGNTIYFGEGSWLTVV.

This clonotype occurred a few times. The CDR3 region has the DNA TGTGCCAGCAGCTTGGGGGTACAGAAAACCCTCCACTTT. Translation gives CASSLGVQKTLHF. The genes are TRBV5-6 and TRBJ1-6, with D unresolved. Germline CDR1 SGHDT, CDR2 YYEEEE. Trimming stripped 0 bases from V and 14 bases from J, with 12 bases between. The CDR3 loop spans 13 amino acids.

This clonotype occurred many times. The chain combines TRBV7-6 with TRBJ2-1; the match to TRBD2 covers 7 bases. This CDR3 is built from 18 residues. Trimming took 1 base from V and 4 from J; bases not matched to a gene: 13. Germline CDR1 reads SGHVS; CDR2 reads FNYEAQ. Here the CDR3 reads CASSLEGWSLAEYNEQFF. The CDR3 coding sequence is TGTGCCAGCAGCTTAGAAGGTTGGTCGCTAGCGGAGTACAATGAGCAGTTCTTC.